A single sample is the source of the 19 T cell receptor beta chains below, sequenced in a study of shared clonotypes between healthy human individuals. Profiled with immunoSEQ multiplex PCR; TCRdb holds only in-frame clones, not every one. The data contain about 360,000 clones, less than 85% of them seen just once; the ten biggest clones take up about 10%. The sequenced material came from memory CD4+ T cells sorted from blood. As for subset: CD45RA-negative fraction. The receptors here all came from a man aged 25-45 years in good health.

This clone came up a few times. The chain couples TRBV25-1 to TRBJ1-5, with D possibly matching TRBD1 (5 bases). The length of the CDR3 is 16 residues. Germline V gives CDR1 MGHDK, CDR2 SYGVNS. Trimming removed 2 bases at V and 7 bases at J, with 18 bases between. The CDR3 region is CASSEGSVQGIQPQHF. As DNA, the CDR3 is TGTGCCAGCAGTGAAGGAAGTGTGCAGGGAATACAGCCCCAGCATTTT.

J is TRBJ2-6 and V is TRBV28; D unclear. CDR1 MDHEN and CDR2 SYDVKM come from the germline V gene. CDR3 length: 14 amino acids. Trimming took 8 bases from V and 3 from J, leaving 11 bases between them. The CDR3 spells CASGRGSGANVLTF. CDR3 DNA sequence: TGTGCCAGCGGCAGAGGTAGTGGGGCCAACGTCCTGACTTTC.

The rearrangement links TRBV10-3 to TRBJ2-3; 13 nucleotides match TRBD2. Germline CDR1 ENHRY, CDR2 SYGVKD. CDR3 length equals 16 residues. With 3 bases clipped from V and 5 bases from J, the junction kept 5 bases outside the gene matches. The CDR3 loop is CAISDRTSGRGDTQYF. In DNA, the CDR3 is TGTGCCATCAGTGATAGGACTAGCGGGAGAGGAGATACGCAGTATTTT.

The chain uses TRBV27 and TRBJ1-2; no reliable D call. Germline V gene data show CDR1 as MNHEY and CDR2 as SMNVEV (reference sequence). There are 13 residues in the CDR3. Trimming took 5 bases from V and 8 from J, leaving 15 bases between them. CDR3 sequence: CASSPTRMAGYTF. The CDR3 region has the DNA TGTGCCAGCAGTCCAACTAGAATGGCCGGCTACACCTTC.

The chain combines TRBV5-1 with TRBJ2-2; tentative D call: TRBD2 (6 bases). The CDR3 runs to 16 residues. The V gene's germline CDR1 is SGHRS and CDR2 YFSETQ. V was cut by 0 bases and J by 1 base, with 10 bases left in between. CDR3 amino acids: CASSLDIAVNTGELFF. CDR3 nucleotides: TGCGCCAGCAGCTTGGATATAGCGGTGAACACCGGGGAGCTGTTTTTT. The variable domain in full, completed from reference TRBV5-1 and TRBJ2-2, reads KAGVTQTPRYLIKTRGQQVTLSCSPISGHRSVSWYQQTPGQGLQFLFEYFSETQRNKGNFPGRFSGRQFSNSRSEMNVSTLELGDSALYLCASSLDIAVNTGELFFGEGSRLTVL.

The chain carries TRBV7-2 and TRBJ2-1; D not resolved. Germline V gene data show CDR1 as SGHTA and CDR2 as FQGNSA. The CDR3 consists of 12 residues. Between the trimmed V and J ends, which lost 4 bases and 7 bases, there was a span of 8 bases. CDR3 region: CASSSERNEQFF. CDR3 bases: TGTGCCAGCAGCTCTGAGCGTAATGAGCAGTTCTTC.

The CDR3 DNA reads TGCAGCGTTGCAGGGGCAGATACGCAGTATTTT. This gives the protein CSVAGADTQYF. The chain joins TRBV29-1 to TRBJ2-3, with TRBD1 as a possible D gene (6 bases). The germline V gene encodes CDR1 SQVTM and CDR2 ANQGSEA. Trimming removed 4 bases at V and 4 bases at J, with 6 bases between. The CDR3 sequence is 11 residues long.

This clone was recorded a few times. This chain joins TRBV5-1 and TRBJ1-1; perhaps TRBD1 as D (5 bases). V shed 1 base and J shed 4 bases, with 14 bases lying between them. Germline CDR1 reads SGHRS; CDR2 reads YFSETQ. The CDR3 contains 15 residues. As DNA, the CDR3 is TGCGCCAGCAGCTTGAATGTATGGGGGGGCACTGAAGCTTTCTTT. Translating gives CASSLNVWGGTEAFF.

The chain is built from TRBV5-5 and TRBJ1-1, with 9 bases that match TRBD1. CDR1 SGHKS and CDR2 YYEKEE come from the germline V gene (reference sequence). J was trimmed by 2 bases and V by 2 bases; bases with no gene match: 13. This CDR3 is built from 18 residues. Here the CDR3 reads CASSFIVLQGAQNTEAFF. CDR3 nucleotide sequence: TGTGCCAGCAGCTTCATCGTCTTACAGGGGGCTCAAAACACTGAAGCTTTCTTT.

The chain joins TRBV11-2 to TRBJ2-1; tentatively, D is TRBD2 (6 bases). V lost 1 base and J 0 bases, leaving 13 bases between the germline ends. This CDR3 comprises 17 residues. Germline V gene lookup returns CDR1 SGHAT and CDR2 FQNNGV. CDR3 loop: CASSLAFAGSSYNEQFF. DNA for the CDR3: TGTGCCAGCAGCTTAGCGTTCGCGGGGAGCTCCTACAATGAGCAGTTCTTC.

This clone was found a few times. The chain uses TRBV5-1 and TRBJ1-3; D may be TRBD1 (6 bases). Germline V CDR1 and CDR2: SGHRS, YFSETQ. The CDR3 has 17 amino acids. Trimming left V 4 bases short and J 0 bases short, with 17 bases between. The CDR3 loop is CASSKTGQRSSGNTIYF. The CDR3 DNA sequence: TGCGCCAGCAGCAAGACTGGACAGCGGAGCTCTGGAAACACCATATATTTT.

This clone was seen only a few times. J is TRBJ1-4 and V is TRBV12-5, with D perhaps TRBD1 (5 bases). CDR1 and CDR2 (germline): LGHNT, FRNRAP. The CDR3 contains 13 residues. The V and J ends lost 6 bases and 8 bases respectively, with 13 bases between them. Here the CDR3 DNA reads TGTGCTAGTGGGGCAGGGTATTGGGAAAAACTGTTTTTT. Its protein product is CASGAGYWEKLFF.

This clone showed up just a few times. The chain has TRBV7-8 and TRBJ2-6, with TRBD1 matching over 9 bases. Losses at the gene ends were 5 bases for V and 0 bases for J; bases not matched to a gene: 14. There are 20 residues in the CDR3. The germline V gene encodes CDR1 SGHVS and CDR2 FQNEAQ. This CDR3 reads CASSRRDRVLLNSGANVLTF. CDR3 sequence (DNA): TGTGCCAGCAGCCGCAGGGACAGGGTCCTCCTAAACTCTGGGGCCAACGTCCTGACTTTC.

The chain employs TRBV5-6 and TRBJ2-7; 12 bases match TRBD2. The germline gives CDR1 SGHDT, CDR2 YYEEEE. With 4 bases clipped from V and 1 base from J, the junction kept 6 bases outside the gene matches. CDR3 length: 16 amino acids. CDR3 residues: CASSPTGLAGSYEQYF. DNA of the CDR3: TGTGCCAGCAGCCCAACAGGACTAGCGGGATCCTACGAGCAGTACTTC.

This chain connects TRBV6-5 to TRBJ2-6; D not certain. The V and J ends lost 2 bases and 0 bases respectively, with 5 bases between them. Germline V gene data show CDR1 as MNHEY and CDR2 as SVGAGI. The CDR3 length is 15 residues. The CDR3 loop reads CASSYVISGANVLTF. CDR3 DNA sequence: TGTGCCAGCAGTTACGTGATCTCTGGGGCCAACGTCCTGACTTTC.

V gene TRBV30 combines with J gene TRBJ2-7, with TRBD1 matching 9 bases. In germline, CDR1 is GTSNPN, CDR2 SVGIG (reference sequence). The trim removed 1 base at V and 4 bases at J, leaving 5 bases unmatched. The CDR3 is made up of 14 amino acids. This CDR3 is CAWSDRDRVYEQYF. The DNA for the CDR3 is TGTGCCTGGAGTGACCGGGACAGGGTTTACGAGCAGTACTTC.

The V call is TRBV27, the J call TRBJ2-1; D is ambiguous. Germline V lookup: CDR1 MNHEY, CDR2 SMNVEV (reference sequence). This CDR3 contains 15 residues. V lost 4 bases to trimming and J lost 4 bases, with 14 bases between them. CDR3 region: CASSSDPSGYNEQFF. Here the CDR3 DNA reads TGTGCCAGCAGTTCGGACCCCTCCGGGTACAATGAGCAGTTCTTC.

The chain uses TRBV2 and TRBJ2-1, with D perhaps matching TRBD2 (5 bases). Trimming took off 8 bases at V and 8 bases at J, with 13 bases between the two ends. This CDR3 comprises 12 residues. Germline loops: CDR1 SNHLY, CDR2 FYNNEI. The CDR3 loop is CASRARTYEQFF. In nucleotides, the CDR3 is TGTGCCAGCCGAGCCAGGACTTATGAGCAGTTCTTC.

The V and J genes are TRBV4-1 and TRBJ1-1, with D possibly being TRBD1 (6 bases). CDR3 length equals 15 residues. Germline CDR1 and CDR2: MGHRA and YSYEKL. Trimming stripped 8 bases from V and 0 bases from J, with 16 bases between. CDR3 sequence (DNA): TGCGCCAGCTCCGGGACACCCGGCATGAACACTGAAGCTTTCTTT. This codes for CASSGTPGMNTEAFF.